This T cell receptor (beta chain) was documented in a study of T cell repertoires in cytomegalovirus infection. On the study more broadly: Epitope selection comprised recently identified HLA-C-restricted CMV epitopes and well-studied HLA-B-restricted CMV epitopes. Indications came from public TCR beta signatures; they pointed to CMV infection and to a matching HLA type. Study results and caveats: Frequencies of public TCR beta families were cumulated, and this identified carriers of CMV plus the relevant HLA. The study found HLA-C-restricted CMV-specific TCR beta clonotypes dominating the ex vivo response.

On this clonotype itself: Its target is not known.

TCRdb re-called the reads through MiXCR, storing one row per CDR3 protein. The data contain about 89,000 distinct CDR3 sequences, approximately 30% of them singletons. From germline, CDR1 is DFQATT and CDR2 SNEGSKA (reference sequence). The junction had 5 bases not matched to a gene; V was cut back by 2 bases and J by 0 bases. The length of the CDR3 is 16 residues. The sequencing used CD8+ T cells from cultured PBMCs, collected from culture after CMV antigen stimulation. The J gene is TRBJ1-5, the V gene TRBV20-1, with 9 nucleotides matching TRBD1. The TCR was taken from a human donor in good health (CMV status not recorded). Some clones in this sample may be carry-over from other donors' samples. The CDR3 reads CSARPGTGLSNQPQHF. CDR3 in DNA: TGCAGTGCTAGACCCGGGACAGGGCTTAGCAATCAGCCCCAGCATTTT.